This entry is about one T cell receptor (beta chain). The antigen is not known. The data are from a study of cytomegalovirus exposure and HLA in healthy donors. Study-level results: Evidence from a later analysis indicated that most CMV-associated TCR beta chains looked HLA-restricted.

PCR used 60 Vbeta primers and 13 Jbeta primers. Using immunoSEQ multiplex PCR, the repertoire was profiled, and TCRdb retains in-frame clones only, with some absent. The sample has more than 150,000 clones, over 70% seen once; the top ten hold roughly 7%. This CDR3 has 12 amino acids. V lost 4 bases and J lost 6, with 9 bases in between. Germline CDR1 is MNHEY and CDR2 is SMNVEV (reference sequence). The sequencing sample was made of PBMCs. This rearrangement joins TRBV27 to TRBJ1-1; D unresolved. This sequence originates from a woman between 35 and 50 years old in good health and CMV-seropositive. The CDR3 DNA is TGTGCCAGCAGTTCACGGTTCTCTGAAGCTTTCTTT. Translated, it gives CASSSRFSEAFF.